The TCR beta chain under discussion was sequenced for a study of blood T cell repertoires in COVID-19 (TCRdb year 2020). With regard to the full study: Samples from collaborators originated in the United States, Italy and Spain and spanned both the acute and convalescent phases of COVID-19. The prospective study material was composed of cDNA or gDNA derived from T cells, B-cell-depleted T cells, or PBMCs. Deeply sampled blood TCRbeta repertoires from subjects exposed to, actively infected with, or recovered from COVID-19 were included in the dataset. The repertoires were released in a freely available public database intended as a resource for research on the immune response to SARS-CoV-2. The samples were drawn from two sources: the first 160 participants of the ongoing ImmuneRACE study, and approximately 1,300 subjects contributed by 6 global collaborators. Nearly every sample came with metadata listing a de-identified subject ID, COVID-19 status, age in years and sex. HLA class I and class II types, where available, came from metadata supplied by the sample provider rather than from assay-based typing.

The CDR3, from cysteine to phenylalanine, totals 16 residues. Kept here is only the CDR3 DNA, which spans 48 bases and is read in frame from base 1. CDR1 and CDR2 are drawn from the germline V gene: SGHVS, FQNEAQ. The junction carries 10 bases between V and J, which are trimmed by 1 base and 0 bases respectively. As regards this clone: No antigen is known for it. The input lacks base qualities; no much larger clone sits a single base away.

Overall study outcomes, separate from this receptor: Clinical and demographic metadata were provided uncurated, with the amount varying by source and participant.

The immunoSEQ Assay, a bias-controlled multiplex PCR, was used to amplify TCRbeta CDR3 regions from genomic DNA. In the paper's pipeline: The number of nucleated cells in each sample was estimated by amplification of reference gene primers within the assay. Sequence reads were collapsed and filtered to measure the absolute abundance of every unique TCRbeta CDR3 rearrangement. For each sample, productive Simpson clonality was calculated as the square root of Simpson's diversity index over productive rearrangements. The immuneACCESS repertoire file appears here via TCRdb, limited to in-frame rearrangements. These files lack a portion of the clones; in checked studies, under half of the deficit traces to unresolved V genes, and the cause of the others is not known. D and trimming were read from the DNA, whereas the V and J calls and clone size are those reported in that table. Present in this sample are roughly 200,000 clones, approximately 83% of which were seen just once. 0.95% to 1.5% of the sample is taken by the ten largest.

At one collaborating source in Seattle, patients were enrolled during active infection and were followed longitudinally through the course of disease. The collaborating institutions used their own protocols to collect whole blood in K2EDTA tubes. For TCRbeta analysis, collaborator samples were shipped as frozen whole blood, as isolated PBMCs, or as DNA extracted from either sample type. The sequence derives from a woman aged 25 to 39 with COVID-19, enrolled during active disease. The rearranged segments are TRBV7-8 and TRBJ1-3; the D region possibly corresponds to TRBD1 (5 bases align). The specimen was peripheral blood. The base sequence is TGTGCCAGCAGCTTAGGGCAGGGACTCTCTGGAAACACCATATATTTT. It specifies CASSLGQGLSGNTIYF.